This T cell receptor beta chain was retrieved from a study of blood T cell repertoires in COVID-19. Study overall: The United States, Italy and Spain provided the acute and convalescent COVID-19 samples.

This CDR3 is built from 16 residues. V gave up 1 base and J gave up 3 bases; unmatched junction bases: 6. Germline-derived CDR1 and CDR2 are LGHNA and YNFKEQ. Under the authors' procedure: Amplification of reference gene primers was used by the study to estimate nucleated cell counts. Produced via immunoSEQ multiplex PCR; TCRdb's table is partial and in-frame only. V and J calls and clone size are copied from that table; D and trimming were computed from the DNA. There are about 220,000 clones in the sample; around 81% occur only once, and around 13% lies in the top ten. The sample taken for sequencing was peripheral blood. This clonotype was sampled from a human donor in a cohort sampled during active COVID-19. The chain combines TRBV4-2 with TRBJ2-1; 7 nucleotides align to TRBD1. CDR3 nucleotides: TGTGCCAGCAGCCAAGCGTTACAGGGGCTCTACAATGAGCAGTTCTTC. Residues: CASSQALQGLYNEQFF.